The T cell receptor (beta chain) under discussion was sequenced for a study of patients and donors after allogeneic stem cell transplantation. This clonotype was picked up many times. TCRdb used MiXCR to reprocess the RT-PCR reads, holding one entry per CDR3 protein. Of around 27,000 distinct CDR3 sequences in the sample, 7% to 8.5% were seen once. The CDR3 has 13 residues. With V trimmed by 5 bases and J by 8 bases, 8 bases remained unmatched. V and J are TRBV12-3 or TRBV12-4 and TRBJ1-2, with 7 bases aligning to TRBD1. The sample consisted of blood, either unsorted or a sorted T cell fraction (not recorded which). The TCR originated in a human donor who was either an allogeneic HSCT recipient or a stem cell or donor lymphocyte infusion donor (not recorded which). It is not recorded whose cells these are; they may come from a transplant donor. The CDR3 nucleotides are TGTGCCAGCAGTCCGAGGACAGGTCGAGGCTACACCTTC. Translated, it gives CASSPRTGRGYTF.